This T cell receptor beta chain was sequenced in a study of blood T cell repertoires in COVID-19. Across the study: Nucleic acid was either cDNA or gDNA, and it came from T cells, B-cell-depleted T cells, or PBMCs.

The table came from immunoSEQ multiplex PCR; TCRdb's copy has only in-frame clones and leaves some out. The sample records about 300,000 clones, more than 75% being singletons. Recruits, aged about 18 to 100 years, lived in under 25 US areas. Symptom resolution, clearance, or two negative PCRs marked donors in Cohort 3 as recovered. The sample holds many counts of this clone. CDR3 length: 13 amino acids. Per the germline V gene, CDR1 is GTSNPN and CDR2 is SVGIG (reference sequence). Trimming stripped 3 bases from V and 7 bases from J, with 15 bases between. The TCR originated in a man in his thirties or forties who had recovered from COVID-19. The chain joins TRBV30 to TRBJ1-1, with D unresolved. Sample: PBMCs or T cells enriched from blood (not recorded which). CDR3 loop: CAWRPGSGVEAFF. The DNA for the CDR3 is TGTGCCTGGAGGCCCGGATCTGGAGTTGAAGCTTTCTTT.